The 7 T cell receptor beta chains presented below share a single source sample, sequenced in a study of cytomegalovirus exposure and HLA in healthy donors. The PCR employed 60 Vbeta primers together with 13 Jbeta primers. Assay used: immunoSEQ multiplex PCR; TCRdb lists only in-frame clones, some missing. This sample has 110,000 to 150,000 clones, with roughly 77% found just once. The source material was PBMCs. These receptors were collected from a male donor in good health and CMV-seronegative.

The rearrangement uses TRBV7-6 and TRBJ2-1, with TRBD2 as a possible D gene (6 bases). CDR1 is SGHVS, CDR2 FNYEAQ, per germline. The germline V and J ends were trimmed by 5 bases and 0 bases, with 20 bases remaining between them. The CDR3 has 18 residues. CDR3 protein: CASSNNIHPGVSYNEQFF. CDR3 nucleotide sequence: TGTGCCAGCAGCAATAACATCCACCCGGGGGTCTCCTACAATGAGCAGTTCTTC.

CDR3 nucleotide sequence: TGTGCCAGCAGCTTAGCCAGGGGAGAGACCCAGTACTTC. Translation gives CASSLARGETQYF. J is TRBJ2-5 and V is TRBV7-6; D is perhaps TRBD1 (6 bases). Germline V gene sequence: CDR1 SGHVS, CDR2 FNYEAQ. The CDR3 runs 13 residues. Trimming left V 0 bases short and J 4 bases short, with 6 bases between. The full variable domain, its missing parts supplied by reference TRBV7-6 and TRBJ2-5, is GAGVSQSPRYKVTKRGQDVALRCDPISGHVSLYWYRQALGQGPEFLTYFNYEAQQDKSGLPNDRFSAERPEGSISTLTIQRTEQRDSAMYRCASSLARGETQYFGPGTRLLVL.

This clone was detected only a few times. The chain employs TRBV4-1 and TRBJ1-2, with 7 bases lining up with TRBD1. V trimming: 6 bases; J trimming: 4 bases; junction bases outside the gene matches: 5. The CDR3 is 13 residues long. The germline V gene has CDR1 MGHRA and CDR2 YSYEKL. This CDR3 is CASRQTGLYGYTF. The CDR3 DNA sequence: TGCGCCAGCAGGCAGACAGGGCTCTATGGCTACACCTTC.

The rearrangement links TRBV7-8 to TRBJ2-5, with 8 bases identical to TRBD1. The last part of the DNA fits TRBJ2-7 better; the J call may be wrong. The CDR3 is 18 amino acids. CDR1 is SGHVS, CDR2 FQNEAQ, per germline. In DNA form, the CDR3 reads TGTGCCAGCAGCTTACCCCAAAGAACAGGGGGTCAAACCTACGAGCAGTACTTC. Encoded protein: CASSLPQRTGGQTYEQYF.

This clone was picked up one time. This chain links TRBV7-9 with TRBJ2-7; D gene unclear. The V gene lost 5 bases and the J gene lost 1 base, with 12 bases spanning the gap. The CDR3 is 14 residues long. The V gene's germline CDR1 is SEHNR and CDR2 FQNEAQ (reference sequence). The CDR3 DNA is TGTGCCAGCAGCCAGGAAAGAGTATCCTACGAGCAGTACTTC. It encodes CASSQERVSYEQYF.

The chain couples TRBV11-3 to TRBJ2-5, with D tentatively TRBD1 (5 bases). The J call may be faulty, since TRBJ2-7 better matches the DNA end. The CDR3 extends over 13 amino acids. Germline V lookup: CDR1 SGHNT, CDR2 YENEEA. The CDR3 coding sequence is TGTGCCAGCAGCGACAGCGTGAGCTACGAGCAGTACTTC. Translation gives CASSDSVSYEQYF.

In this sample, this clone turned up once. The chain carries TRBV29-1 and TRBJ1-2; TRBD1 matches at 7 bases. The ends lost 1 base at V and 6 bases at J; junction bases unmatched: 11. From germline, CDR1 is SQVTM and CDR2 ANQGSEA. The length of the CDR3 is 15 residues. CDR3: CSVEVGQYWRDGYTF. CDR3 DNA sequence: TGCAGCGTTGAAGTGGGACAGTATTGGAGGGATGGCTACACCTTC.